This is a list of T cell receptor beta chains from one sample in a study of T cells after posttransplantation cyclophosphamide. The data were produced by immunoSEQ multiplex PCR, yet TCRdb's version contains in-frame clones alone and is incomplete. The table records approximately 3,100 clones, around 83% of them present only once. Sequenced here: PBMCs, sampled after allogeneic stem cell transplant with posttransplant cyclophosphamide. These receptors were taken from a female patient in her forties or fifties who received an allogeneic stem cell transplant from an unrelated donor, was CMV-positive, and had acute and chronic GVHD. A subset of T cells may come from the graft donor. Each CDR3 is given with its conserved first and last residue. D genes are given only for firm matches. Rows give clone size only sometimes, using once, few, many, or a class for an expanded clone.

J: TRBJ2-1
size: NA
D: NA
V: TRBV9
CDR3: CASSVALRGINEQFF
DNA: TGTGCCAGCAGCGTAGCACTTCGCGGCATCAATGAGCAGTTCTTC

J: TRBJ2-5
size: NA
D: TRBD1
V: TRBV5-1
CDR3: CASSSDRVQETQYF
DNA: TGCGCCAGCAGCTCCGACAGGGTGCAAGAGACCCAGTACTTC

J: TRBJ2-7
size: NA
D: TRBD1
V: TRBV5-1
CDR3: CASSLEDRARYEQYF
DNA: TGCGCCAGCAGCTTGGAGGACAGGGCTCGCTACGAGCAGTACTTC

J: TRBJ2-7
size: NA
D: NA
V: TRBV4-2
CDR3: CASSPRYEQYF
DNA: TGTGCCAGCAGCCCCCGCTACGAGCAGTACTTC

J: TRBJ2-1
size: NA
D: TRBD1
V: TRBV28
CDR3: CASSDRVEQFF
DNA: TGTGCCAGCAGCGACAGGGTGGAACAGTTCTTC

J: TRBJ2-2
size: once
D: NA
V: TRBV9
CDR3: CASSVMWGSHTGELFF
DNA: TGTGCCAGCAGCGTAATGTGGGGCTCCCACACCGGGGAGCTGTTTTTT

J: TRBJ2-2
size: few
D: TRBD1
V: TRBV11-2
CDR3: CASSNIGQAAGTGELFF
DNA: TGTGCCAGCAGCAATATCGGACAGGCGGCTGGCACCGGGGAGCTGTTTTTT

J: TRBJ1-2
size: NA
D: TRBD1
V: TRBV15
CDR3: CATSRGGTGNGYTF
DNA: TGTGCCACCAGCAGAGGGGGGACAGGAAATGGCTACACCTTC

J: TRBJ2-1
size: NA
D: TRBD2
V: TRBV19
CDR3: CASASGRANEQFF
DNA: TGTGCCAGTGCTAGCGGGAGGGCGAATGAGCAGTTCTTC

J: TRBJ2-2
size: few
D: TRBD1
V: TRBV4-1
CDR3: CASSTGTGGRTGELFF
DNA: TGCGCCAGCAGCACCGGGACAGGGGGCCGAACCGGGGAGCTGTTTTTT

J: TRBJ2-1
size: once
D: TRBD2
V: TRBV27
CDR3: CASNPRRGGGASYNEQFF
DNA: TGTGCCAGCAACCCGAGGCGAGGCGGGGGGGCTTCCTACAATGAGCAGTTCTTC

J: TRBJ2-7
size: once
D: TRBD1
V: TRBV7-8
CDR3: CASSLVRQGSSYEQYF
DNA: TGTGCCAGCAGCTTAGTAAGACAGGGGAGCTCCTACGAGCAGTACTTC

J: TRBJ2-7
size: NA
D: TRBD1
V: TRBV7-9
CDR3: CASSPNQPGQGGYEQYF
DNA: TGTGCCAGCAGCCCTAACCAGCCCGGACAGGGAGGCTACGAGCAGTACTTC

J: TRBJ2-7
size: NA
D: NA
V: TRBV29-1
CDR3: CSVQGTYEQYF
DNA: TGCAGCGTACAGGGTACCTACGAGCAGTACTTC

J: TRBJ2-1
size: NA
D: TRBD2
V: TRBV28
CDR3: CASGLAGAKGEQFF
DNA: TGTGCCAGCGGGTTAGCGGGAGCAAAGGGTGAGCAGTTCTTC

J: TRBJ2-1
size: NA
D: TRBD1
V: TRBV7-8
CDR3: CASSFHPAGTGVGNNEQFF
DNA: TGTGCCAGCAGCTTCCACCCCGCCGGGACAGGGGTAGGGAACAATGAGCAGTTCTTC

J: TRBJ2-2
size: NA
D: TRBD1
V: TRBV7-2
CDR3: CASSLAGQGVTGELFF
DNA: TGTGCCAGCAGCTTAGCGGGCCAGGGGGTCACCGGGGAGCTGTTTTTT

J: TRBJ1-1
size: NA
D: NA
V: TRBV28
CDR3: CATRLALLNTEAFF
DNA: TGTGCCACCCGCTTGGCTTTGCTGAACACTGAAGCTTTCTTT

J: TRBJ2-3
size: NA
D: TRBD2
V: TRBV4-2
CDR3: CASSLSGGATDTQYF
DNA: TGTGCCAGCAGCCTTAGCGGGGGGGCGACAGATACGCAGTATTTT

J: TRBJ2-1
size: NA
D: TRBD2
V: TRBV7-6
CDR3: CASGAGASGGPEQFF
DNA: TGTGCCAGCGGAGCGGGGGCTAGCGGGGGGCCTGAGCAGTTCTTC

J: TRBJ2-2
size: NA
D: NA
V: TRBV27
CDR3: CASTLGGADTGELFF
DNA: TGTGCCAGCACCCTGGGGGGGGCGGACACCGGGGAGCTGTTTTTT

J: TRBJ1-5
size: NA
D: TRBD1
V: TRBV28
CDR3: CASSSDRGLLGQPQHF
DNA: TGTGCCAGCAGTTCGGACAGGGGGCTCTTAGGTCAGCCCCAGCATTTT

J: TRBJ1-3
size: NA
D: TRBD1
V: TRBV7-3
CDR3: CASSLDRGPGNTIYF
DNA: TGTGCCAGCAGCCTCGACAGGGGGCCTGGAAACACCATATATTTT

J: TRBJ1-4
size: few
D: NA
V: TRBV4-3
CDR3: CASSQELSGGSEKLFF
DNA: TGCGCCAGCAGCCAAGAGCTGTCCGGGGGTAGCGAAAAACTGTTTTTT

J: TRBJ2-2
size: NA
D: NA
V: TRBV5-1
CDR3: CASSFEGTGELFF
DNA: TGCGCCAGCAGCTTCGAGGGCACCGGGGAGCTGTTTTTT

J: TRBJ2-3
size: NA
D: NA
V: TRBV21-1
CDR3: CASRVAGQTSTDTQYF
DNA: TGTGCCAGCAGAGTTGCGGGACAGACTAGCACAGATACGCAGTATTTT

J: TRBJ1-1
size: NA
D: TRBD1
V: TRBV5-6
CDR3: CASIVGGTGEAFF
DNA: TGTGCCAGCATAGTAGGGGGGACAGGTGAAGCTTTCTTT

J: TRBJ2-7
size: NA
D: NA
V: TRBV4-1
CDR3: CASSRSVQGNLEQYF
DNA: TGCGCCAGCAGCCGAAGCGTTCAGGGAAACCTCGAGCAGTACTTC

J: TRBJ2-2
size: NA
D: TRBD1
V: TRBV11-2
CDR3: CASSPGGSHAGELFF
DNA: TGTGCCAGCAGCCCAGGGGGCTCCCACGCCGGGGAGCTGTTTTTT

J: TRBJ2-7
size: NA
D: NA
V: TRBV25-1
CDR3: CASSQEEGSYEQYF
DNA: TGTGCCAGCAGTCAAGAGGAGGGGTCCTACGAGCAGTACTTC

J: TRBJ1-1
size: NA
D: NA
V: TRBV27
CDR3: CASSTVKAEANTEAFF
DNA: TGTGCCAGCAGCACCGTCAAAGCTGAGGCGAACACTGAAGCTTTCTTT

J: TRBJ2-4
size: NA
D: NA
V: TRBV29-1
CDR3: CSVAPPTGSKNIQYF
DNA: TGCAGCGTTGCCCCCCCGACAGGTTCCAAAAACATTCAGTACTTC

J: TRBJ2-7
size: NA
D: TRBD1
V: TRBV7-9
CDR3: CASSLDPGQGADEQYF
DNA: TGTGCCAGCAGCTTAGATCCGGGACAGGGGGCCGACGAGCAGTACTTC

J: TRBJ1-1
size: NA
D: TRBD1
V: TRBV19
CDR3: CASSIRQGTEAFF
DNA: TGTGCCAGTAGTATACGACAGGGTACTGAAGCTTTCTTT

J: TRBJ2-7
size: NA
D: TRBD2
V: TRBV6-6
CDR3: CASSYYGGRETYEQYF
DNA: TGTGCCAGCAGTTACTATGGCGGGAGGGAAACCTACGAGCAGTACTTC

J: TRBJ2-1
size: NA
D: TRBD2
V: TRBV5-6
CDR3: CASSLRTSGDNEQFF
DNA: TGTGCCAGCAGCTTGAGGACTAGCGGTGACAATGAGCAGTTCTTC

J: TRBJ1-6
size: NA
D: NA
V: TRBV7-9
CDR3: CASSLAQQESYNSPLHF
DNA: TGTGCCAGCAGCTTAGCCCAACAGGAGTCCTATAATTCACCCCTCCACTTT

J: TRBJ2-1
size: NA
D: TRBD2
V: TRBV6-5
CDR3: CASGRGTSGNEQFF
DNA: TGTGCCAGCGGAAGGGGGACTAGCGGAAATGAGCAGTTCTTC

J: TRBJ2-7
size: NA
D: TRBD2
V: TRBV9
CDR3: CASRKREGTRPSDYEQYF
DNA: TGTGCCAGCCGTAAAAGGGAAGGGACTAGACCTTCTGACTACGAGCAGTACTTC

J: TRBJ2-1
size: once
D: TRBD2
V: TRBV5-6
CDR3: CASSLGTSGSNEQFF
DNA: TGTGCCAGCAGCTTGGGGACTAGCGGGAGCAATGAGCAGTTCTTC

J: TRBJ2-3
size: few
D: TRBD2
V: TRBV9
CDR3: CASSHPRDGAGFTDTQYF
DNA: TGTGCCAGCAGCCACCCCAGGGACGGAGCGGGATTCACAGATACGCAGTATTTT

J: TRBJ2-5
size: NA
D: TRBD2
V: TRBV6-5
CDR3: CASSWRGETQYF
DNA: TGTGCCAGCAGTTGGCGGGGGGAGACCCAGTACTTC

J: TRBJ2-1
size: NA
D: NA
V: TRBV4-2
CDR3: CASSQERGGGLASNEQFF
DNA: TGTGCCAGCAGCCAAGAACGAGGGGGCGGACTAGCTAGCAATGAGCAGTTCTTC

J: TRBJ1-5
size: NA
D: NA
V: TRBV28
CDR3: CASSALLGSAEPQHF
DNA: TGTGCCAGCAGTGCCCTCCTAGGATCGGCGGAGCCCCAGCATTTT

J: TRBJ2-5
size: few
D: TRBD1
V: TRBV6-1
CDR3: CASTIPDRAGKTQYF
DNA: TGTGCCAGCACAATTCCGGACAGGGCGGGGAAGACCCAGTACTTC

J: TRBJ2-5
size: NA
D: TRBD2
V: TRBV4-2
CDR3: CASSQDGLAGGHQETQYF
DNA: TGTGCCAGCAGCCAAGATGGTCTAGCGGGGGGGCATCAAGAGACCCAGTACTTC

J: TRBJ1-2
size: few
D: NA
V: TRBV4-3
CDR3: CASSQDRAGEGYGYTF
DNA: TGCGCCAGCAGCCAAGATAGGGCAGGGGAAGGGTATGGCTACACCTTC

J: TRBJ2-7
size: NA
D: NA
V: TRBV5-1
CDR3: CASSLLGGGNYEQYF
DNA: TGCGCCAGCAGCTTGCTCGGAGGGGGCAACTACGAGCAGTACTTC

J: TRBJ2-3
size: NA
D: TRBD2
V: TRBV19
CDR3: CASSIGWSGRTDTQYF
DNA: TGTGCCAGTAGTATTGGTTGGAGCGGGAGAACAGATACGCAGTATTTT

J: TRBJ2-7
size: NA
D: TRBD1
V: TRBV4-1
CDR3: CASSYKTQGYEQYF
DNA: TGCGCCAGCAGCTACAAAACACAGGGGTACGAGCAGTACTTC

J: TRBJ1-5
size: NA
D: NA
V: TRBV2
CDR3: CASSEVGGVLHQPQHF
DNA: TGTGCCAGCAGTGAAGTGGGAGGGGTCCTACATCAGCCCCAGCATTTT

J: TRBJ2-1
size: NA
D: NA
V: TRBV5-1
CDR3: CASSLSLQSYNEQFF
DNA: TGCGCCAGCAGCTTGTCCCTACAGTCCTACAATGAGCAGTTCTTC

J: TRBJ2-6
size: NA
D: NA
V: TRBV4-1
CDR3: CASSQDWALHSGANVLTF
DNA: TGCGCCAGCAGCCAAGACTGGGCCCTTCACTCTGGGGCCAACGTCCTGACTTTC

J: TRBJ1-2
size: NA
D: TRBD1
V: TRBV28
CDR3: CASSFVFLGQGAGYTF
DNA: TGTGCCAGCAGTTTCGTTTTTTTGGGACAGGGTGCCGGCTACACCTTC

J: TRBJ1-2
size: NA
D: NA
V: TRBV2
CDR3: CASSELQGLGYTF
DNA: TGTGCCAGCAGTGAACTCCAGGGGCTTGGCTACACCTTC

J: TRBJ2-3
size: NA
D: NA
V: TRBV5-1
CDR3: CASSLLARYTDTQYF
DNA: TGCGCCAGCAGCTTGCTGGCACGATACACAGATACGCAGTATTTT

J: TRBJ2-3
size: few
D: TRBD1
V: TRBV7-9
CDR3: CASSADRGRGTDTQYF
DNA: TGTGCCAGCAGCGCCGACAGGGGGCGCGGGACAGATACGCAGTATTTT

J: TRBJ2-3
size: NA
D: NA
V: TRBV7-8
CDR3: CASSPRSESTDTQYF
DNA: TGTGCCAGCAGCCCACGTAGCGAGAGCACAGATACGCAGTATTTT

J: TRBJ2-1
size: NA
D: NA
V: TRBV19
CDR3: CASSMGGISYNEQFF
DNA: TGTGCCAGTAGTATGGGCGGGATCTCCTACAATGAGCAGTTCTTC

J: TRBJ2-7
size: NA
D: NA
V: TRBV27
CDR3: CASSLKGGGYEQYF
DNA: TGTGCCAGCAGTTTAAAGGGTGGGGGGTACGAGCAGTACTTC